This TCR beta chain was found in a study of identifying expanded T cells in peripheral blood. Findings of the study overall: Across healthy donors, higher total template counts meant significantly greater roughly two-week count variance.

Healthy donors had no documented immune events, such as infections, while sampled. Remarks on this clone: Its specificity is unknown.

With 0 bases removed from V and 2 bases from J, the gap between germline ends came to 8 bases. CDR3 length: 15 amino acids. Per the germline V gene, CDR1 is SGHRS and CDR2 is YFSETQ. The table came from immunoSEQ multiplex PCR; TCRdb's copy has only in-frame clones and leaves some out. Seen here are around 94,000 clones, around 88% observed once, and the top ten hold roughly 15%. The sample was blood. The chain combines TRBV5-1 with TRBJ1-4; D gene uncertain. The TCR was taken from a person aged 18 to 70 in good health. This CDR3 reads CASSLVGTTNEKLFF. In DNA form, the CDR3 reads TGCGCCAGCAGCTTGGTGGGTACTACTAATGAAAAACTGTTTTTT.